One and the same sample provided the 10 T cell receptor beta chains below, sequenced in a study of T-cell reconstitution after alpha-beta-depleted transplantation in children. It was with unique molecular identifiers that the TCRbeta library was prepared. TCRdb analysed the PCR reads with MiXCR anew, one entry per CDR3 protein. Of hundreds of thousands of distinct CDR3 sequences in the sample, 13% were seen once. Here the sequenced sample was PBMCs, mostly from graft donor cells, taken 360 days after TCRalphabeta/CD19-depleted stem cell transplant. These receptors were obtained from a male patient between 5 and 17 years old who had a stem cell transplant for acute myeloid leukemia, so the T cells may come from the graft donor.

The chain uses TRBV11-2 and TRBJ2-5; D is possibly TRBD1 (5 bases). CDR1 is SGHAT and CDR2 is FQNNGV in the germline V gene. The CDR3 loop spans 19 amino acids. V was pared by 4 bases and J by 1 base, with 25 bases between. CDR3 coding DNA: TGTGCCAGCAGCTCCTTGACCTTTCTTGCGCGAACAGGCCAAGAGACCCAGTACTTC. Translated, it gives CASSSLTFLARTGQETQYF. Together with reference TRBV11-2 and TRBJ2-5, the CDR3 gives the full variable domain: EAGVAQSPRYKIIEKRQSVAFWCNPISGHATLYWYQQILGQGPKLLIQFQNNGVVDDSQLPKDRFSAERLKGVDSTLKIQPAKLEDSAVYLCASSSLTFLARTGQETQYFGPGTRLLVL.

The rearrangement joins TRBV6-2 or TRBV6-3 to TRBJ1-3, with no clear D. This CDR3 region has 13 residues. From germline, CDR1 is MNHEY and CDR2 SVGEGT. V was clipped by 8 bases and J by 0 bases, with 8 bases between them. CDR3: CASGQSSGNTIYF. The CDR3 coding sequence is TGTGCCAGCGGGCAGAGCTCTGGAAACACCATATATTTT.

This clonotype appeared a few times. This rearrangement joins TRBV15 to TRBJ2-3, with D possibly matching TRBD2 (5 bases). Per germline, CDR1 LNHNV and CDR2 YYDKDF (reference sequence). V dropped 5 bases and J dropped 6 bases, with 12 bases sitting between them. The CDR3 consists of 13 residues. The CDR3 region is CATSEGMGDTQYF. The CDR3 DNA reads TGTGCCACCAGCGAGGGCATGGGGGATACGCAGTATTTT. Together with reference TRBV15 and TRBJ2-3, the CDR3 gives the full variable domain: DAMVIQNPRYQVTQFGKPVTLSCSQTLNHNVMYWYQQKSSQAPKLLFHYYDKDFNNEADTPDNFQSRRPNTSFCFLDIRSPGLGDTAMYLCATSEGMGDTQYFGPGTRLTVL.

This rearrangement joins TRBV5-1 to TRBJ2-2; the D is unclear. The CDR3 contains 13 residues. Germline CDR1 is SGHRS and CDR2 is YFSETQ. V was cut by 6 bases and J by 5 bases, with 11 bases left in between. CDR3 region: CASIGVGTGELFF. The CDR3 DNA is TGCGCCAGCATCGGAGTAGGGACCGGGGAGCTGTTTTTT.

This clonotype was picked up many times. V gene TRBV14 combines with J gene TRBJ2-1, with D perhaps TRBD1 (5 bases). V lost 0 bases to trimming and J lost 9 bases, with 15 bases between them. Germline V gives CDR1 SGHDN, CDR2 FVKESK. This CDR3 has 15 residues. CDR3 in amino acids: CASSQERGHLGEQFF. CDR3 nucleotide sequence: TGTGCCAGCAGCCAAGAAAGAGGACACTTGGGTGAGCAGTTCTTC.

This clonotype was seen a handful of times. The CDR3 sequence: CASMGLRPGHPPTGELFF. CDR3 sequence (DNA): TGTGCCAGCATGGGCTTGCGGCCGGGACACCCGCCCACCGGGGAGCTGTTTTTT. This chain uses TRBV6-2 or TRBV6-3 with TRBJ2-2; D may be TRBD1 (6 bases). V lost 7 bases, J lost 4 bases, and 25 bases lay in between. CDR1 and CDR2 (germline): MNHEY, SVGEGT. This CDR3 is built from 18 residues.

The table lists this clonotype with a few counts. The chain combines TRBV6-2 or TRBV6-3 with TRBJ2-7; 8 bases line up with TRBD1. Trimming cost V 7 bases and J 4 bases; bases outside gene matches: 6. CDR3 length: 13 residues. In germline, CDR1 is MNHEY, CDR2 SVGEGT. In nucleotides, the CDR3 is TGTGCCAGCAAAAGGACAGGGCGGTACGAGCAGTACTTC. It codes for CASKRTGRYEQYF.

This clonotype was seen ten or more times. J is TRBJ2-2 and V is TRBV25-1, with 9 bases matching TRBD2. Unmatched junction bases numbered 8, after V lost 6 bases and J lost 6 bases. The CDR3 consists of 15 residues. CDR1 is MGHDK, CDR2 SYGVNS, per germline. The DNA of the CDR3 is TGTGCCAGCAGCCCCGCGGGAGGGCCGTCCGGGGAGCTGTTTTTT. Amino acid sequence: CASSPAGGPSGELFF.

The CDR3: CASSQDLVPGETQYF. CDR3 sequence (DNA): TGTGCCAGCAGCCAAGATCTGGTCCCAGGAGAGACCCAGTACTTC. The rearrangement uses TRBV14 and TRBJ2-5; D is ambiguous. The CDR3 runs to 15 residues. Between the trimmed V and J ends, which lost 0 bases and 4 bases, there was a span of 12 bases. CDR1 and CDR2 from the germline V gene are SGHDN and FVKESK.

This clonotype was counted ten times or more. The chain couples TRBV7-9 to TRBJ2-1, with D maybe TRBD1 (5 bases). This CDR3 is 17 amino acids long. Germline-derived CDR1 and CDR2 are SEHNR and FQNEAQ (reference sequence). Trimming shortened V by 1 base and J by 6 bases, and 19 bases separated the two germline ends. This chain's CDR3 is CASSLEWQGPPGNEQFF. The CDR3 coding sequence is TGTGCCAGCAGCTTAGAGTGGCAGGGCCCTCCTGGCAATGAGCAGTTCTTC.